The TCR beta chain under discussion was sequenced for a study of blood T cell repertoires in COVID-19. On the study more broadly: There were acute and convalescent COVID-19 samples, and they came from the United States, Italy and Spain.

Some clones are missing from TCRdb's copy, which holds only in-frame ones; the method was immunoSEQ multiplex PCR. Of roughly 150,000 clones in the sample, about four fifths were seen once. This CDR3 spans 15 amino acids. Germline CDR1 reads MDHEN; CDR2 reads SYDVKM. The V end lost 5 bases, the J end lost 5 bases, and 18 bases lay between the germline ends. This receptor was identified in a woman older than 75 with acute or convalescent COVID-19. Specimen: peripheral blood. The chain links TRBV28 to TRBJ1-1; possible D gene TRBD1, 5 bases. CDR3 in DNA: TGTGCCAGCAGTGCCCGCGGGGCGGCGGGAACTGAAGCTTTCTTT. It encodes CASSARGAAGTEAFF.